Listed here are 10 T cell receptor beta chains from one sample, sequenced in a study of T cells in Graves' hyperthyroidism and ophthalmopathy. Researchers amplified the TCR beta CDR3 regions from RNA transcripts. With the HTBI primer set, the TCR CDR3 went through a first round of RT-PCR. TCRdb redid the calling of the multiplex PCR reads with MiXCR, one entry per CDR3 protein. The data contain about 200,000 distinct CDR3 sequences, under 20% of them singletons. Specimen: blood. These receptor sequences come from a man aged 50-59 years with Graves' hyperthyroidism.

A few counts support this clonotype. The genes are TRBV19 and TRBJ1-5; D is ambiguous. Trimming took 1 base from V and 4 from J, leaving 11 bases between them. This CDR3 contains 15 residues. From germline, CDR1 is LNHDA and CDR2 SQIVND (reference sequence). CDR3 protein: CASSIGSGYNQPQHF. The CDR3 DNA reads TGTGCCAGTAGTATAGGGTCGGGGTATAATCAGCCCCAGCATTTT. Using reference TRBV19 and TRBJ1-5 for the parts outside the CDR3, the full variable domain is DGGITQSPKYLFRKEGQNVTLSCEQNLNHDAMYWYRQDPGQGLRLIYYSQIVNDFQKGDIAEGYSVSREKKESFPLTVTSAQKNPTAFYLCASSIGSGYNQPQHFGDGTRLSIL.

This clonotype was picked up many times. The chain carries TRBV18 and TRBJ2-1; TRBD1 might be the D (5 bases). CDR1 and CDR2 (germline): KGHSH, LQKENI. Trimming removed 2 bases at V and 4 bases at J, with 12 bases between. This CDR3 spans 15 amino acids. The CDR3, as DNA: TGTGCCAGCTCACCAGGCACAGGCAGATACAATGAGCAGTTCTTC. Its protein is CASSPGTGRYNEQFF. Supplemented by reference TRBV18 and TRBJ2-1, the full variable domain reads NAGVMQNPRHLVRRRGQEARLRCSPMKGHSHVYWYRQLPEEGLKFMVYLQKENIIDESGMPKERFSAEFPKEGPSILRIQQVVRGDSAAYFCASSPGTGRYNEQFFGPGTRLTVL.

In this sample, this clonotype turned up a few times. This chain uses TRBV12-5 with TRBJ2-7; D is ambiguous. The CDR3 spans 15 residues. CDR1 is LGHNT, CDR2 FRNRAP, per germline. V was clipped by 1 base and J by 7 bases, with 17 bases between them. The DNA of the CDR3 is TGTGCTAGTGGTTTGGGTCCCGTCTATATGTGGGAGCAGTACTTC. Encoded protein: CASGLGPVYMWEQYF.

V gene TRBV30 combines with J gene TRBJ2-7; D is unclear. CDR3 length: 14 amino acids. Germline V lookup: CDR1 GTSNPN, CDR2 SVGIG (reference sequence). The ends were cut back, 5 bases at V and 0 bases at J, with 14 bases in the middle. The chain's CDR3 is CAWAPGSSSYEQYF. DNA of the CDR3: TGTGCCTGGGCCCCTGGGTCGAGCTCCTACGAGCAGTACTTC.

There are a few counts of this clonotype. The rearrangement uses TRBV28 and TRBJ2-7; possible D gene TRBD2, 6 bases. V was cut by 4 bases and J by 2 bases, with 15 bases left in between. Germline lookup yields CDR1 MDHEN and CDR2 SYDVKM. This CDR3 contains 15 residues. The CDR3 coding sequence is TGTGCCAGCAGTTATACCCCCGGACTACCCTACGAGCAGTACTTC. Its protein is CASSYTPGLPYEQYF.

This clonotype was counted many times. The rearrangement links TRBV7-9 to TRBJ2-7, with 10 bases lining up with TRBD1. Looked up from germline, CDR1 is SEHNR and CDR2 is FQNEAQ (reference sequence). V was clipped by 7 bases and J by 1 base; unmatched bases: 4. This CDR3 is 14 amino acids long. Here the CDR3 reads CASTWTGGSYEQYF. In DNA form, the CDR3 reads TGTGCCAGCACCTGGACAGGGGGTTCCTACGAGCAGTACTTC.

The V gene is TRBV6-1, the J gene TRBJ2-7; D possibly matches TRBD1 or TRBD2 (6 bases each). In germline, CDR1 is MNHNS, CDR2 SASEGT. The CDR3 is 15 amino acids. The V end lost 2 bases, the J end lost 3 bases, and 14 bases lay between the germline ends. CDR3 loop: CASSERGTPFYEQYF. The DNA for the CDR3 is TGTGCCAGCAGTGAACGGGGGACACCCTTCTACGAGCAGTACTTC.

V gene TRBV28 combines with J gene TRBJ2-7, with TRBD2 matching 12 bases. With 5 bases clipped from V and 7 bases from J, the junction kept 15 bases outside the gene matches. The CDR3 loop spans 17 amino acids. CDR1 is MDHEN, CDR2 SYDVKM, per germline. The CDR3 is CASSPTRLAGDRGEQYF. CDR3 nucleotides: TGTGCCAGCAGTCCAACCCGACTAGCGGGAGATCGTGGTGAGCAGTACTTC. Together with reference TRBV28 and TRBJ2-7, the CDR3 gives the full variable domain: DVKVTQSSRYLVKRTGEKVFLECVQDMDHENMFWYRQDPGLGLRLIYFSYDVKMKEKGDIPEGYSVSREKKERFSLILESASTNQTSMYLCASSPTRLAGDRGEQYFGPGTRLTVT.

This clonotype was counted ten times or more. The CDR3 loop is CASSLQGSANTGELFF. The DNA of the CDR3 is TGCGCCAGCAGCCTACAGGGGAGCGCGAACACCGGGGAGCTGTTTTTT. The chain couples TRBV4-1 to TRBJ2-2; TRBD1 matches 7 bases. Germline V gives CDR1 MGHRA, CDR2 YSYEKL. The J segment lost 0 bases and the V segment lost 4 bases, leaving 5 bases of the junction unmatched. The CDR3 sequence is 16 residues long.

This clonotype was observed many times. V gene TRBV5-5 combines with J gene TRBJ1-1, with D maybe TRBD1 (5 bases). Per the germline V gene, CDR1 is SGHKS and CDR2 is YYEKEE (reference sequence). V shed 3 bases and J shed 4 bases, with 10 bases lying between them. The CDR3 spans 13 residues. This CDR3 reads CASSSRVGTEAFF. The CDR3 DNA is TGTGCCAGCAGCTCCAGGGTGGGCACTGAAGCTTTCTTT.